Below are 32 T cell receptor beta chains sequenced from a single sample in a study of Ad26.COV2.S vaccination and SARS-CoV-2 variants. The treatment here: 19 received Ad26.COV2.S at low or high dose, single or two shots; a few received placebo; per-sample allocation not given. Day 63 after the first injection of vaccine or placebo was the sampling time. Generated by immunoSEQ multiplex PCR, the TCRdb table keeps only in-frame clones and is missing some. The repertoire has fewer than 900,000 clones, around 90% of them found once; the top ten carry 1.5%. The specimen comprised peripheral blood, sampled in a trial of Ad26.COV2.S vaccine versus placebo. The source is a person between 18 and 60 years old who received the Ad26.COV2.S COVID-19 vaccine or a placebo.

V is TRBV2 and J is TRBJ2-3, with D maybe TRBD1 (5 bases). The CDR3 extends over 15 amino acids. CDR1 and CDR2 (germline): SNHLY, FYNNEI. The V end was cut by 3 bases, the J end by 0 bases, with 10 bases between. The CDR3 coding sequence is TGTGCCAGCAGTGACTGGGGCAGAAGCACAGATACGCAGTATTTT. Its translation: CASSDWGRSTDTQYF.

Only one count was recorded for this clone. The rearrangement links TRBV9 to TRBJ2-7, with TRBD1 matching 8 bases. Trimming cost V 0 bases and J 4 bases; bases outside gene matches: 12. Germline V gene sequence: CDR1 SGDLS, CDR2 YYNGEE. The CDR3 is made up of 17 amino acids. This CDR3 reads CASSVGGQGTGGYEQYF. CDR3 bases: TGTGCCAGCAGCGTAGGTGGACAGGGCACCGGGGGATACGAGCAGTACTTC.

This clone was counted once. The rearrangement links TRBV4-2 to TRBJ2-3; TRBD2 matches at 12 bases. The CDR3 consists of 16 residues. Germline CDR1 and CDR2: LGHNA and YNFKEQ. After removal of 4 bases from V and 9 bases from J, the junction contained 11 bases not matched to a gene. The CDR3 DNA follows: TGTGCCAGCAGCCGCCTAGCGGGGGGGCCTTCTGTGACGCAGTATTTT. This encodes CASSRLAGGPSVTQYF.

The rearrangement uses TRBV6-1 and TRBJ2-1; a weak D match, TRBD1 (5 bases). The V gene lost 4 bases and the J gene lost 0 bases, with 16 bases spanning the gap. The CDR3 extends over 17 amino acids. In germline, CDR1 is MNHNS, CDR2 SASEGT. CDR3 region: CASSGRQGITSYNEQFF. CDR3 nucleotide sequence: TGTGCCAGCAGTGGCAGGCAGGGTATTACCTCCTACAATGAGCAGTTCTTC.

The V call is TRBV4-3, the J call TRBJ2-3; D may be TRBD2 (6 bases). V lost 2 bases and J 4 bases, leaving 16 bases between the germline ends. The V gene's germline CDR1 is LGHNA and CDR2 YSLEER. CDR3 size: 16 residues. CDR3 amino acids: CASSQRSGGFADTQYF. The CDR3 DNA sequence: TGCGCCAGCAGCCAACGGTCCGGGGGTTTTGCAGATACGCAGTATTTT.

This clone occurred a few times. The rearrangement links TRBV6-2 or TRBV6-3 to TRBJ1-5, with D possibly TRBD1 on 5 matching bases. V dropped 5 bases and J dropped 2 bases, with 13 bases sitting between them. The CDR3 contains 15 residues. Germline values: CDR1 MNHEY, CDR2 SVGEGT. CDR3 DNA sequence: TGTGCCAGCAGTCCCTCGGGGGTTGGCAATCAGCCCCAGCATTTT. Translating it yields CASSPSGVGNQPQHF.

The chain combines TRBV27 with TRBJ2-7; tentative D call: TRBD1 (8 bases). V was clipped by 6 bases and J by 4 bases, with 19 bases between them. Looked up from germline, CDR1 is MNHEY and CDR2 is SMNVEV (reference sequence). CDR3 length equals 15 residues. CDR3 in amino acids: CASSLGGTGLYEQYF. DNA of the CDR3: TGTGCCAGCAGCCTCGGGGGGACAGGACTATACGAGCAGTACTTC.

This clone was seen a handful of times. This chain links TRBV4-2 with TRBJ2-7; no definite D call. Germline-derived CDR1 and CDR2 are LGHNA and YNFKEQ. The ends were cut back, 6 bases at V and 2 bases at J, with 8 bases in the middle. This CDR3 contains 12 residues. CDR3 protein: CASSHGPYEQYF. The DNA for the CDR3 is TGTGCCAGCAGTCACGGACCCTACGAGCAGTACTTC.

The chain is built from TRBV4-3 and TRBJ2-5; no reliable D call. Trimming shortened V by 3 bases and J by 3 bases, and 8 bases separated the two germline ends. The CDR3 extends over 13 amino acids. CDR1 and CDR2 from the germline V gene are LGHNA and YSLEER. The CDR3 region is CASSQLLKETQYF. The CDR3 DNA reads TGCGCCAGCAGCCAGCTCTTAAAAGAGACCCAGTACTTC.

The V gene is TRBV5-1, the J gene TRBJ1-4; no clear D. CDR1 and CDR2 from the germline V gene are SGHRS and YFSETQ. V lost 0 bases, J lost 10 bases, and 22 bases lay in between. This CDR3 contains 17 residues. CDR3 loop: CASSLGQSHSPKRKLFF. The CDR3 nucleotides read TGCGCCAGCAGCTTGGGGCAGTCCCATTCCCCGAAGAGAAAACTGTTTTTT.

This clone was recorded only once. The V and J genes are TRBV14 and TRBJ2-5; no firm D call. Trimming took 3 bases from V and 2 from J, leaving 7 bases between them. The germline V gene encodes CDR1 SGHDN and CDR2 FVKESK. The CDR3 extends over 13 amino acids. CDR3 bases: TGTGCCAGCAGCCATGGGGAACAAGAGACCCAGTACTTC. Its translation: CASSHGEQETQYF.

V and J are TRBV7-2 and TRBJ2-5; TRBD1 matches at 8 bases. Losses at the gene ends were 4 bases for V and 6 bases for J; bases not matched to a gene: 16. The CDR3 runs 17 residues. Germline lookup yields CDR1 SGHTA and CDR2 FQGNSA. This chain's CDR3 is CASSWTGRVHLRKTQYF. The CDR3 DNA sequence: TGTGCCAGCAGCTGGACAGGGAGAGTCCATCTCCGAAAGACCCAGTACTTC.

V and J are TRBV7-2 and TRBJ1-5, with 7 positions matching TRBD1. The CDR3 covers 16 residues. The germline gives CDR1 SGHTA, CDR2 FQGNSA. With 2 bases clipped from V and 2 bases from J, the junction kept 6 bases outside the gene matches. In nucleotides, the CDR3 is TGTGCCAGCAGCTTATGGGCCAGGGGGGGCAATCAGCCCCAGCATTTT. Protein product: CASSLWARGGNQPQHF.

CDR3 in DNA: TGTGCCAGCTCACCACCGTACAGCGGGGGGCCCCCTGGCACAGATACGCAGTATTTT. Protein sequence: CASSPPYSGGPPGTDTQYF. This chain joins TRBV18 and TRBJ2-3; 9 positions agree with TRBD2. CDR1 is KGHSH and CDR2 is LQKENI in the germline V gene. The CDR3 is 19 residues long. The V segment lost 0 bases and the J segment 1 base; nucleotides outside the gene matches: 11.

This clone was detected once. This chain joins TRBV7-9 and TRBJ2-3, with 7 bases fitting TRBD2. This CDR3 comprises 15 residues. Per germline, CDR1 SEHNR and CDR2 FQNEAQ (reference sequence). V shed 8 bases, J shed 2 bases, and the junction held 10 bases outside the gene matches. Here the CDR3 reads CASVRGAGDTDTQYF. The DNA for the CDR3 is TGTGCCAGCGTCCGGGGCGCGGGGGACACAGATACGCAGTATTTT.

This rearrangement joins TRBV19 to TRBJ2-6; D possibly corresponds to TRBD1 (6 bases). CDR3 size: 18 residues. V lost 5 bases and J lost 0, with 17 bases in between. Germline loops: CDR1 LNHDA, CDR2 SQIVND (reference sequence). CDR3 in DNA: TGTGCCAGTAGTTCCCGGGGACAAATAAACTCTGGGGCCAACGTCCTGACTTTC. It codes for CASSSRGQINSGANVLTF.

V and J are TRBV9 and TRBJ2-7; D remains unclear. Germline CDR1 reads SGDLS; CDR2 reads YYNGEE. The V gene lost 0 bases and the J gene lost 2 bases, with 6 bases spanning the gap. This CDR3 is 13 amino acids long. The CDR3 region is CASSVDEAYEQYF. CDR3 nucleotides: TGTGCCAGCAGCGTAGACGAAGCCTACGAGCAGTACTTC.

The chain recombines TRBV20-1 with TRBJ2-7; a weak D match, TRBD1 (5 bases). The V and J ends lost 5 bases and 6 bases respectively, with 11 bases between them. The germline CDR1 and CDR2 sequences are DFQATT and SNEGSKA (reference sequence). The CDR3 is 11 residues long. The CDR3 nucleotides are TGCAGTGCTCAAGCCAGGGCCGAGCAGTACTTC. Translation: CSAQARAEQYF.

The genes are TRBV6-5 and TRBJ1-5; D is possibly TRBD1 (6 bases). The V end lost 5 bases, the J end lost 7 bases, and 12 bases lay between the germline ends. CDR1 MNHEY and CDR2 SVGAGI come from the germline V gene. The CDR3 runs to 13 residues. CDR3 residues: CASSQQGHQPQHF. In DNA form, the CDR3 reads TGTGCCAGCAGTCAACAGGGCCACCAGCCCCAGCATTTT.

The V and J genes are TRBV20-1 and TRBJ2-2; D is unclear. Trimming cost V 7 bases and J 7 bases, with 10 bases left between them. This CDR3 spans 11 amino acids. Germline values: CDR1 DFQATT, CDR2 SNEGSKA (reference sequence). DNA of the CDR3: TGCAGTGACCCGTATGACGGGGAGCTGTTTTTT. It specifies CSDPYDGELFF.

The gene calls are TRBV6-2 or TRBV6-3 and TRBJ1-5, with TRBD1 identical over 7 bases. The CDR3 is made up of 15 amino acids. V lost 4 bases to trimming and J lost 4 bases; unmatched junction nucleotides: 7. Germline V gives CDR1 MNHEY, CDR2 SVGEGT. The CDR3 sequence: CASSSYGTENQPQHF. The DNA for the CDR3 is TGTGCCAGCAGTTCGTACGGGACAGAGAATCAGCCCCAGCATTTT.

The rearrangement joins TRBV6-1 to TRBJ1-4; D gene unclear. Trimming left V 2 bases short and J 8 bases short, with 12 bases between. Germline CDR1 is MNHNS and CDR2 is SASEGT. The CDR3 has 14 amino acids. The CDR3 here is CASSEWWDQEKLFF. The CDR3, as DNA: TGTGCCAGCAGTGAATGGTGGGATCAAGAAAAACTGTTTTTT.

CDR3 sequence: CASSQTMGDRGDEQFF. CDR3 DNA: TGTGCCAGCAGCCAGACGATGGGGGACAGGGGCGATGAGCAGTTCTTC. The J gene is TRBJ2-1, the V gene TRBV4-2; 10 bases fit TRBD1. Per the germline V gene, CDR1 is LGHNA and CDR2 is YNFKEQ. The V segment lost 3 bases and the J segment 8 bases; nucleotides outside the gene matches: 10. The CDR3 is made up of 16 amino acids.

The chain couples TRBV7-2 to TRBJ2-3; D not certain. The V and J ends lost 1 base and 4 bases respectively, with 9 bases between them. The CDR3 has 14 amino acids. The germline V gene has CDR1 SGHTA and CDR2 FQGNSA. The CDR3 DNA sequence: TGTGCCAGCAGCTTAGTGCTGCGCTCAGATACGCAGTATTTT. This codes for CASSLVLRSDTQYF.

This chain joins TRBV12-3 or TRBV12-4 and TRBJ1-5; unclear D gene. V lost 6 bases and J 3 bases, leaving 3 bases between the germline ends. The CDR3 totals 11 residues. This chain's CDR3 is CASRHNQPQHF. The DNA for the CDR3 is TGTGCCAGCAGACACAATCAGCCCCAGCATTTT.

The chain carries TRBV7-9 and TRBJ1-3; 7 bases line up with TRBD1. V dropped 0 bases and J dropped 5; count of bases not matched to a gene: 4. The CDR3 consists of 15 residues. Germline V gene lookup returns CDR1 SEHNR and CDR2 FQNEAQ (reference sequence). Here the CDR3 DNA reads TGTGCCAGCAGCTTAGCCGGACAGGTCAGAAACACCATATATTTT. It yields the protein CASSLAGQVRNTIYF.

The chain has TRBV10-3 and TRBJ1-1; D remains unclear. Trimming stripped 6 bases from V and 3 bases from J, with 11 bases between. Per germline, CDR1 ENHRY and CDR2 SYGVKD. This CDR3 has 13 residues. The CDR3 is CAIRDDRDTEAFF. CDR3 in DNA: TGTGCCATCAGGGACGACCGGGACACTGAAGCTTTCTTT.

V gene TRBV10-1 combines with J gene TRBJ1-6; 10 nucleotides match TRBD1. Per the germline V gene, CDR1 is WNHNN and CDR2 is SYGVQD (reference sequence). This CDR3 is 14 amino acids long. V shed 4 bases, J shed 7 bases, and the junction held 1 base outside the gene matches. The chain's CDR3 is CASSVDRGNSPLHF. Written as DNA, the CDR3 is TGCGCCAGCAGTGTGGACAGGGGGAATTCACCCCTCCACTTT.

The chain combines TRBV27 with TRBJ2-3, with 8 bases that match TRBD2. This CDR3 spans 19 amino acids. Losses at the gene ends were 0 bases for V and 3 bases for J; bases not matched to a gene: 14. CDR1 is MNHEY, CDR2 SMNVEV, per germline (reference sequence). In DNA form, the CDR3 reads TGTGCCAGCAGTTTATCAGGCGGGGGGCGTAATAAAGGGACAGATACGCAGTATTTT. Translated, it gives CASSLSGGGRNKGTDTQYF.

The rearrangement uses TRBV6-5 and TRBJ2-1, with a tentative D call TRBD1 (7 bases). Trimming cost V 7 bases and J 8 bases, with 21 bases left between them. This CDR3 has 15 amino acids. Germline V gene lookup returns CDR1 MNHEY and CDR2 SVGAGI. Written as DNA, the CDR3 is TGTGCCAGCAAGCAGGGGGGAAGTTCTCGGGATGAGCAGTTCTTC. Protein sequence: CASKQGGSSRDEQFF.

This sequence joins TRBV13 and TRBJ2-2, with D unclear. V lost 5 bases and J lost 2, with 15 bases in between. The CDR3 totals 16 residues. The germline V gene encodes CDR1 PRHDT and CDR2 FYEKMQ (reference sequence). This CDR3 is CASSPNGLVNTGELFF. The CDR3, as DNA: TGTGCCAGCAGCCCAAATGGGCTAGTCAACACCGGGGAGCTGTTTTTT.

This clone was seen a single time. The chain uses TRBV27 and TRBJ2-7, with D possibly being TRBD2 (5 bases). V was trimmed by 6 bases and J by 2 bases, leaving 14 bases between them. The CDR3 has 14 residues. CDR1 and CDR2 (germline): MNHEY, SMNVEV (reference sequence). The CDR3 region has the DNA TGTGCCAGCAGACAACCCGGCGGGCCCTACGAGCAGTACTTC. It encodes CASRQPGGPYEQYF.